The 25 T cell receptor beta chains below were found in one sample sequenced in a study of tumor and adjacent non-tumor tissue in lung cancer. A modified ARM-PCR protocol with three rounds of nested PCR amplified TCRbeta. TCRdb redid the calling of the multiplex PCR reads with MiXCR, one entry per CDR3 protein. The sample holds about 75,000 distinct CDR3 sequences, 55% to 70% seen once. The template was RNA from unsorted bulk tissue. Distant lung tissue was collected more than 3 cm away from the tumor edge. The material sequenced was distant non-tumor lung tissue. The receptors were sampled from a woman aged 50 to 60 with non-small cell lung cancer.

This chain links TRBV20-1 with TRBJ1-2, with D perhaps matching TRBD1 (5 bases). CDR1 and CDR2 from the germline V gene are DFQATT and SNEGSKA (reference sequence). The CDR3 runs 14 residues. The V end was cut by 5 bases, the J end by 3 bases, with 16 bases between. CDR3 bases: TGCAGTGCTTTATACGTCAGGGAGGACTATGGCTACACCTTC. Translated: CSALYVREDYGYTF.

Comments on this clonotype: Since the CDR3 does not end with the conserved phenylalanine or tryptophan, this likely comes from a read error. The chain combines TRBV5-8 with TRBJ1-6; D perhaps matches TRBD1 (5 bases). CDR1 and CDR2 (germline): SGHTS, YDEGEE. The CDR3 has 15 residues. V lost 2 bases, J lost 9 bases, and 15 bases lay in between. CDR3: CASSFEASQGSPLHS. CDR3 coding DNA: TGTGCCAGCAGCTTCGAAGCGTCTCAGGGTTCACCCCTCCACTCT.

V gene TRBV29-1 combines with J gene TRBJ2-5, with D tentatively TRBD2 (6 bases). The CDR3 is made up of 16 amino acids. V gave up 4 bases and J gave up 5 bases, with 23 bases separating them. The germline gives CDR1 SQVTM, CDR2 ANQGSEA. The CDR3 DNA sequence: TGCAGCGTTGCGGTCAATAGCAGGAGGGTCGCGGAGACCCAGTACTTC. This gives the protein CSVAVNSRRVAETQYF.

V and J are TRBV11-2 and TRBJ2-1; 11 nucleotides match TRBD2. The CDR3 has 16 residues. V trimming: 5 bases; J trimming: 14 bases; junction bases outside the gene matches: 17. CDR1 is SGHAT, CDR2 FQNNGV, per germline. The DNA of the CDR3 is TGTGCCAGCAGCCTAATAACCGGGACTAGCGGATCAGAGGAGTTCTTC. Translated: CASSLITGTSGSEEFF. The complete variable domain, with remaining parts taken from reference TRBV11-2 and TRBJ2-1, reads EAGVAQSPRYKIIEKRQSVAFWCNPISGHATLYWYQQILGQGPKLLIQFQNNGVVDDSQLPKDRFSAERLKGVDSTLKIQPAKLEDSAVYLCASSLITGTSGSEEFFGPGTRLTVL.

As concerns this clonotype: Without the conserved terminal phenylalanine or tryptophan, this CDR3 likely stems from a read error. The chain has TRBV20-1 and TRBJ2-1; perhaps TRBD2 as D (5 bases). This CDR3 is 14 amino acids long. Germline V lookup: CDR1 DFQATT, CDR2 SNEGSKA (reference sequence). V was trimmed by 3 bases and J by 0 bases, leaving 9 bases between them. CDR3 residues: CSASWRNSYNEQFL. The CDR3 DNA follows: TGCAGTGCTAGCTGGAGGAACTCCTACAATGAGCAGTTCTTA.

To note about this clonotype: The conserved closing phenylalanine or tryptophan is absent in this CDR3, likely reflecting a read error. The V and J genes are TRBV10-3 and TRBJ2-2; tentatively, D is TRBD1 (5 bases). Germline loops: CDR1 ENHRY, CDR2 SYGVKD. This CDR3 contains 14 residues. CDR3 sequence: CAISESMTDGELFS. Written as DNA, the CDR3 is TGTGCCATCAGCGAGTCGATGACAGACGGGGAGCTGTTTTCT.

The table lists this clonotype with many counts. This sequence joins TRBV5-4 and TRBJ1-5; TRBD1 agrees at 7 bases. The CDR3 is made up of 13 amino acids. The V gene end was trimmed by 4 bases and the J gene end by 7 bases; junction bases not matched to a gene: 5. The V gene's germline CDR1 is SGHNT and CDR2 YYREEE (reference sequence). The CDR3 DNA reads TGTGCCAGCAGCCAGGGGGGCGAGCAGCCCCAGCATTTT. This encodes CASSQGGEQPQHF. Combining the CDR3 with reference TRBV5-4 and TRBJ1-5 gives the whole variable domain ETGVTQSPTHLIKTRGQQVTLRCSSQSGHNTVSWYQQALGQGPQFIFQYYREEENGRGNFPPRFSGLQFPNYSSELNVNALELDDSALYLCASSQGGEQPQHFGDGTRLSIL.

This clonotype was seen ten or more times. The chain employs TRBV11-2 and TRBJ2-1; 10 bases match TRBD2. Germline V lookup: CDR1 SGHAT, CDR2 FQNNGV. CDR3 length equals 15 residues. The V segment lost 0 bases and the J segment 4 bases; nucleotides outside the gene matches: 0. The CDR3 loop reads CASSLELAGYNEQFF. For the CDR3, the DNA is TGTGCCAGCAGCTTAGAACTAGCGGGGTACAATGAGCAGTTCTTC. The full variable domain, completed using reference TRBV11-2 and TRBJ2-1, is EAGVAQSPRYKIIEKRQSVAFWCNPISGHATLYWYQQILGQGPKLLIQFQNNGVVDDSQLPKDRFSAERLKGVDSTLKIQPAKLEDSAVYLCASSLELAGYNEQFFGPGTRLTVL.

On this clonotype itself: The missing conserved phenylalanine or tryptophan at the end of this CDR3 makes a read error likely. The genes are TRBV6-2 or TRBV6-3 and TRBJ1-1, with 8 bases matching TRBD1. This CDR3 contains 15 residues. Per germline, CDR1 MNHEY and CDR2 SVGEGT. V lost 5 bases and J lost 3; bases outside the gene matches: 8. The CDR3 DNA is TGTGCCAGCAGTACTGACAGGGGCGGGTACACTGAAGCTTTCCTT. Its translation: CASSTDRGGYTEAFL.

This clonotype occurred a few times. One end of the junction does not line up with germline, which may come from a read error. The V gene is TRBV11-3, the J gene TRBJ2-3, with TRBD1 as a possible D gene (6 bases). From germline, CDR1 is SGHNT and CDR2 YENEEA. The CDR3 is 13 residues long. CDR3 residues: CTSSTRGTDTQYF. The CDR3 DNA reads TGTACCAGCAGCACCAGGGGTACAGATACACAGTACTTT.

This clonotype was seen at least ten times. This chain joins TRBV28 and TRBJ2-5, with 12 bases aligning to TRBD2. CDR1 and CDR2 from the germline V gene are MDHEN and SYDVKM. The CDR3 has 15 residues. J gave up 6 bases and V 3 bases, and 5 bases lay outside the gene matches. CDR3 in amino acids: CASSLGLAGSKTQYF. In nucleotides, the CDR3 is TGTGCCAGCAGTTTGGGACTAGCGGGTTCAAAGACCCAGTACTTC.

The chain has TRBV20-1 and TRBJ1-2; D is perhaps TRBD1 (5 bases). Germline CDR1 DFQATT, CDR2 SNEGSKA (reference sequence). V shed 3 bases and J shed 8 bases, with 22 bases lying between them. This CDR3 has 15 amino acids. The DNA of the CDR3 is TGCAGTGCTAGTGAAACCCCCTTATTCCAGGGCGGCTACACCTTC. It specifies CSASETPLFQGGYTF.

A word on this clonotype: The junction departs from the called germline gene at one end, perhaps through a read error. This chain connects TRBV24-1 to TRBJ2-1, with TRBD2 matching 16 bases. This CDR3 spans 20 amino acids. Germline V gene data show CDR1 as KGHDR and CDR2 as SFDVKD. CDR3 DNA sequence: TGTGTCACCAGTGATCCTCCGGGACTAGCGGGAGGGAGCTCCTACAATGAGCAGTTCTTC. Translated, it gives CVTSDPPGLAGGSSYNEQFF.

Concerning this clonotype: Relative to the germline gene, one junction end is altered; a read error may explain this. The J gene is TRBJ2-4, the V gene TRBV6-6; TRBD2 is a possible D gene (6 bases). The germline gives CDR1 MNHNY, CDR2 SVGAGI (reference sequence). The CDR3 contains 20 residues. In DNA form, the CDR3 reads TGTGCCAGCAGTTACTCAGTCGGCGTCTTAGCGGATCTAGCCAAAAACATTCAGTGCTTC. Encoded protein: CASSYSVGVLADLAKNIQCF.

In this sample, this clonotype turned up many times. This chain connects TRBV20-1 to TRBJ2-7, with 11 nucleotides matching TRBD2. The germline V gene encodes CDR1 DFQATT and CDR2 SNEGSKA (reference sequence). The CDR3 totals 15 residues. J gave up 4 bases and V 1 base, and 6 bases lay outside the gene matches. The CDR3 region has the DNA TGCAGTGCTAGAGTCCGACTAGCGGGATGGTACGAGCAGTACTTC. This translates into CSARVRLAGWYEQYF.

Remarks on this clonotype: Since no conserved phenylalanine or tryptophan closes the CDR3, a read error is the likely cause. The rearrangement joins TRBV4-2 to TRBJ2-1; 10 nucleotides line up with TRBD2. This CDR3 comprises 17 residues. Germline CDR1 is LGHNA and CDR2 is YNFKEQ. CDR3 sequence (DNA): TGTACCAGCAGCCAAGATTCGGCTAGCGGGAGTTTGTATGAACAGTTCTCC. Protein sequence: CTSSQDSASGSLYEQFS.

For this clonotype: This CDR3 is missing its conserved last phenylalanine or tryptophan, likely due to a read error. The rearrangement uses TRBV12-3 or TRBV12-4 and TRBJ2-7; 8 bases line up with TRBD1. The CDR3 is made up of 13 amino acids. V lost 6 bases to trimming and J lost 5 bases; unmatched junction nucleotides: 6. This CDR3 is CASSLDRDDEQYS. CDR3 in DNA: TGTGCCAGCAGCCTGGACAGGGACGACGAGCAGTACTCC.

Concerning this clonotype: Given a much more abundant clone one base away, this may be a read error. This sequence joins TRBV29-1 and TRBJ1-2; a possible D gene is TRBD1 (5 bases). Germline-derived CDR1 and CDR2 are SQVTM and ANQGSEA. The CDR3 has 11 amino acids. V lost 5 bases and J 6 bases, leaving 10 bases between the germline ends. In DNA, the CDR3 is TGCAGCGTTTTAGTGGGGCATGGCTACACCTTC. It encodes CSVLVGHGYTF.

In regard to this clonotype: A much larger clone differs from this one at a single base, so this may be a read error. The chain has TRBV20-1 and TRBJ2-2; D is unclear. Germline values: CDR1 DFQATT, CDR2 SNEGSKA (reference sequence). This CDR3 contains 13 residues. CDR3 DNA: TGCAGTGCTAGAGAGGGTTCCACCGAGGAGCTGTTTTTT. It is translated as CSAREGSTEELFF.

Worth noting for this clonotype: At one end, the junction sequence differs from germline, possibly due to a read error. The CDR3 reads CAINESMAYGELFF. The DNA of the CDR3 is TGTGCCATCAATGAGTCGATGGCATACGGGGAGCTTTTTTTT. The chain combines TRBV10-3 with TRBJ2-2; D perhaps matches TRBD2 (5 bases). The CDR3 has 14 amino acids. Germline loops: CDR1 ENHRY, CDR2 SYGVKD.

This clonotype has just a few counts. Being one base from a much bigger clone, this may be a read error. The chain combines TRBV6-6 with TRBJ1-5, with D perhaps TRBD1 (6 bases). Germline lookup yields CDR1 MNHNY and CDR2 SVGAGI (reference sequence). The CDR3 has 15 amino acids. CDR3 DNA: TGTGCCAGCAGTTCACAACAGGGTAGCGATCAGCCCCAGCATTTT. Encoded protein: CASSSQQGSDQPQHF.

For this clonotype: A much larger clone differs from this one at a single base, so this may be a read error. This chain uses TRBV4-1 with TRBJ2-1; D is possibly TRBD1 (6 bases). This CDR3 is built from 13 residues. V lost 7 bases to trimming and J lost 10 bases, with 17 bases between them. Germline loops: CDR1 MGHRA, CDR2 YSYEKL. The DNA for the CDR3 is TGCGCCAGCAACCCCGGGACACACATAGAGCAGTTCTTC. Residues: CASNPGTHIEQFF.

This sequence joins TRBV12-3 or TRBV12-4 and TRBJ2-1; D possibly matches TRBD1 or TRBD2 (6 bases each). Trimming cost V 3 bases and J 12 bases, with 21 bases left between them. The length of the CDR3 is 15 residues. CDR3 DNA sequence: TGTGCCAGCAGTTTTTCTAGCAGGAGGGGGGATGTGCAGTTCTTC. Translating it yields CASSFSSRRGDVQFF.

The sample holds many counts of this clonotype. The V call is TRBV29-1, the J call TRBJ2-2; no clear D. The CDR3 sequence is 11 residues long. Between the trimmed V and J ends, which lost 7 bases and 7 bases, there was a span of 10 bases. Germline V CDR1 and CDR2: SQVTM, ANQGSEA. The CDR3 protein is CSASIDGELFF. The CDR3, as DNA: TGCAGCGCCTCAATTGACGGGGAGCTGTTTTTT.

V usage is TRBV30 and J usage is TRBJ1-4; no definite D call. V dropped 0 bases and J dropped 3 bases, with 5 bases sitting between them. Germline loops: CDR1 GTSNPN, CDR2 SVGIG (reference sequence). This CDR3 comprises 13 residues. The CDR3 region has the DNA TGTGCCTGGAGTGTACGACCTAATGAAAAACTGTTTTTT. Its translation is CAWSVRPNEKLFF.